The 28 T cell receptor beta chains given below trace back to one sample, sequenced in a study of identical twins. TCRdb reprocessed the 5' RACE reads via MiXCR and lists one record per CDR3 protein. The table records around 1.7 million distinct CDR3 sequences, more than 30% of them present only once. The sample comprised cord blood. These TCRs come from a newborn girl in good health.

The gene calls are TRBV6-6 and TRBJ2-7; D gene unclear. The CDR3 sequence is 14 residues long. V lost 2 bases, J lost 2 bases, and 10 bases lay in between. Germline V CDR1 and CDR2: MNHNY, SVGAGI (reference sequence). In DNA form, the CDR3 reads TGTGCCAGCAGTTACATGGGTTCCGCCTACGAGCAGTACTTC. Protein product: CASSYMGSAYEQYF.

The gene calls are TRBV3-1 and TRBJ2-2, with D possibly being TRBD2 (6 bases). The germline V gene has CDR1 LGHDT and CDR2 YNNKEL (reference sequence). V was cut by 0 bases and J by 6 bases, with 20 bases left in between. CDR3 length: 18 amino acids. CDR3 loop: CASSQELGAGRLSGELFF. The CDR3 coding sequence is TGTGCCAGCAGCCAAGAATTGGGCGCGGGGAGGCTATCCGGGGAGCTGTTTTTT.

The chain is built from TRBV10-3 and TRBJ1-2; 11 positions agree with TRBD1. The CDR3 is 15 amino acids. Germline V gene sequence: CDR1 ENHRY, CDR2 SYGVKD. V was clipped by 2 bases and J by 3 bases; unmatched bases: 2. DNA for the CDR3: TGTGCCATCAGTGAGAGGACAGGGGGCGACTATGGCTACACCTTC. It is translated as CAISERTGGDYGYTF.

This clonotype turned up a few times. The chain couples TRBV5-4 to TRBJ2-1, with D hard to call. The V gene lost 0 bases and the J gene lost 10 bases, with 17 bases spanning the gap. The CDR3 is 15 amino acids. Germline-derived CDR1 and CDR2 are SGHNT and YYREEE (reference sequence). CDR3 protein: CASSLEFGTSWEQFF. CDR3 nucleotides: TGTGCCAGCAGCTTGGAATTCGGTACGAGTTGGGAGCAGTTCTTC.

The gene calls are TRBV2 and TRBJ2-4; TRBD1 matches 11 bases. Near its end, the DNA agrees better with TRBJ2-7, so the J call may be wrong. CDR3 length: 14 amino acids. Germline V CDR1 and CDR2: SNHLY, FYNNEI. The CDR3 DNA sequence: TGTGCCAGCAAACTCAGGACAGGGGGCTTCGAGCAGTACTTC. Translated, it gives CASKLRTGGFEQYF.

The CDR3 is CATSSLRGWGTEAFF. The CDR3 region has the DNA TGTGCCACCAGCAGTCTTCGGGGTTGGGGCACTGAAGCTTTCTTT. The J gene is TRBJ1-1, the V gene TRBV15; D not certain. CDR3 length: 15 amino acids. V was cut by 3 bases and J by 4 bases, with 15 bases left in between. CDR1 is LNHNV and CDR2 is YYDKDF in the germline V gene (reference sequence).

The chain recombines TRBV12-3 or TRBV12-4 with TRBJ1-5, with D unresolved. The V and J ends lost 4 bases and 9 bases respectively, with 7 bases between them. This CDR3 is built from 11 residues. CDR3 nucleotide sequence: TGTGCCAGCAGTTCGGGAAGGCCCCAGCATTTT. This gives the protein CASSSGRPQHF.

The chain has TRBV7-2 and TRBJ2-3; 7 bases map to TRBD2. The CDR3 has 15 amino acids. V lost 6 bases, J lost 2 bases, and 8 bases stayed unmatched. Germline V gene sequence: CDR1 SGHTA, CDR2 FQGNSA. The CDR3 region has the DNA TGTGCCAGCAGGGTAGCGGGCACGAACACAGATACGCAGTATTTT. This gives the protein CASRVAGTNTDTQYF. Supplemented by reference TRBV7-2 and TRBJ2-3, the full variable domain reads GAGVSQSPSNKVTEKGKDVELRCDPISGHTALYWYRQSLGQGLEFLIYFQGNSAPDKSGLPSDRFSAERTGGSVSTLTIQRTQQEDSAVYLCASRVAGTNTDTQYFGPGTRLTVL.

This clonotype has at least ten counts. J is TRBJ2-1 and V is TRBV29-1; D is unresolved. V lost 0 bases and J lost 8, with 8 bases in between. The CDR3 is 12 amino acids. Per germline, CDR1 SQVTM and CDR2 ANQGSEA. The CDR3 bases are TGCAGCGTTGAAGATCAAGGAGATGAGCAGTTCTTC. This sequence encodes CSVEDQGDEQFF.

The chain has TRBV27 and TRBJ2-1; 9 nucleotides match TRBD2. This CDR3 is built from 16 residues. CDR1 is MNHEY and CDR2 is SMNVEV in the germline V gene (reference sequence). With V trimmed by 1 base and J by 5 bases, 6 bases remained unmatched. The CDR3 spells CASSLWSGRRDNEQFF. CDR3 sequence (DNA): TGTGCCAGCAGTTTATGGAGCGGGAGGAGGGACAATGAGCAGTTCTTC.

This clonotype was detected a few times. The rearrangement links TRBV4-2 to TRBJ1-5; D remains ambiguous. With 0 bases removed from V and 7 bases from J, the gap between germline ends came to 16 bases. Germline values: CDR1 LGHNA, CDR2 YNFKEQ. The CDR3 covers 16 residues. For the CDR3, the DNA is TGTGCCAGCAGCCAAGATTTCGGCAGATCAAGGCAGCCCCAGCATTTT. This encodes CASSQDFGRSRQPQHF.

This rearrangement joins TRBV7-9 to TRBJ1-2; D is ambiguous. V was pared by 1 base and J by 3 bases, with 9 bases between. CDR1 is SEHNR and CDR2 is FQNEAQ in the germline V gene (reference sequence). The CDR3 consists of 14 residues. In DNA, the CDR3 is TGTGCCAGCAGCTTAGTTGTTTCGGACTATGGCTACACCTTC. This translates into CASSLVVSDYGYTF.

Many counts were recorded for this clonotype. The J gene is TRBJ2-1, the V gene TRBV10-3, with D hard to call. CDR1 is ENHRY, CDR2 SYGVKD, per germline. V was pared by 6 bases and J by 0 bases, with 9 bases between. The length of the CDR3 is 14 residues. CDR3 in amino acids: CAISPESSYNEQFF. Here the CDR3 DNA reads TGTGCCATCAGCCCTGAAAGCTCCTACAATGAGCAGTTCTTC.

The gene calls are TRBV5-6 and TRBJ1-2; unclear D gene. Germline CDR1 is SGHDT and CDR2 is YYEEEE. V dropped 0 bases and J dropped 5 bases, with 11 bases sitting between them. The length of the CDR3 is 14 residues. The CDR3 sequence: CASSLAGRRYGYTF. CDR3 bases: TGTGCCAGCAGCTTGGCCGGCAGGAGGTATGGCTACACCTTC.

To note about this clonotype: A clone one base away is much larger, so this may be a read error. The chain recombines TRBV24-1 with TRBJ2-1; D is ambiguous. Germline CDR1 and CDR2: KGHDR and SFDVKD. The length of the CDR3 is 14 residues. The CDR3: CATSDLDLHGERFF. The CDR3 DNA is TGTGCCACCAGTGATTTGGACCTACACGGTGAGCGGTTCTTC.

The sample holds a few counts of this clonotype. V and J are TRBV5-1 and TRBJ2-7; TRBD2 is a possible D gene (5 bases). V was cut by 0 bases and J by 3 bases, with 10 bases left in between. This CDR3 is built from 14 residues. Germline CDR1 reads SGHRS; CDR2 reads YFSETQ. The CDR3 protein is CASSLGRRFYEQYF. CDR3 nucleotide sequence: TGCGCCAGCAGCTTGGGCAGGAGGTTCTACGAGCAGTACTTC.

The chain couples TRBV4-1 to TRBJ1-4, with 7 bases matching TRBD1. V gave up 1 base and J gave up 4 bases; unmatched junction bases: 9. Germline values: CDR1 MGHRA, CDR2 YSYEKL. The CDR3 extends over 17 amino acids. The CDR3 spells CASSQGPGQLDNEKLFF. As DNA, the CDR3 is TGCGCCAGCAGCCAAGGGCCGGGACAGCTGGATAATGAAAAACTGTTTTTT.

The table lists this clonotype with a few counts. The rearrangement uses TRBV20-1 and TRBJ2-7; D is unclear. V lost 3 bases, J lost 5 bases, and 14 bases lay in between. Germline loops: CDR1 DFQATT, CDR2 SNEGSKA (reference sequence). The CDR3 runs 13 residues. CDR3 loop: CSASGAVYHEQYF. The DNA for the CDR3 is TGCAGTGCTAGTGGCGCGGTGTACCACGAGCAGTACTTC.

A word on this clonotype: This may be a read error: a much more frequent sequence differs by one nucleotide. CDR3 DNA: TGTGCCAGCAGTGTGTCTTACAATGAGCGGTTCTTC. It encodes CASSVSYNERFF. The chain carries TRBV2 and TRBJ2-1, with D unclear. The CDR3 covers 12 residues. The germline V gene encodes CDR1 SNHLY and CDR2 FYNNEI.

Comments on this clonotype: It may be a read error: a sequence one base away is much more abundant. The chain recombines TRBV6-2 or TRBV6-3 with TRBJ2-4, with D maybe TRBD1 (5 bases). CDR1 MNHEY and CDR2 SVGEGT come from the germline V gene. V lost 2 bases and J 9 bases, leaving 8 bases between the germline ends. This CDR3 has 12 residues. The CDR3 region is CASSYQGSIQYF. The CDR3 DNA reads TGTGCCAGCAGTTACCAGGGTAGCATTCAGTACTTC.

V is TRBV13 and J is TRBJ2-5, with D unresolved. V lost 5 bases and J lost 2, with 12 bases in between. The CDR3 length is 14 residues. From germline, CDR1 is PRHDT and CDR2 FYEKMQ (reference sequence). This CDR3 reads CASSEERRQETQYF. In DNA, the CDR3 is TGTGCCAGCAGCGAGGAGCGACGGCAAGAGACCCAGTACTTC.

The rearrangement links TRBV27 to TRBJ2-2; possible D gene TRBD2, 6 bases. There are 15 residues in the CDR3. Trimming pared 4 bases from V and 3 bases from J, leaving 12 bases between. Germline CDR1 and CDR2: MNHEY and SMNVEV (reference sequence). CDR3 residues: CASSSTGTYTGELFF. For the CDR3, the DNA is TGTGCCAGCAGTTCCACCGGGACTTACACCGGGGAGCTGTTTTTT.

This clonotype was detected only a few times. The chain joins TRBV2 to TRBJ2-1; D is possibly TRBD2 (5 bases). With 6 bases removed from V and 1 base from J, the gap between germline ends came to 13 bases. CDR3 length equals 15 residues. In germline, CDR1 is SNHLY, CDR2 FYNNEI. The CDR3 region is CASRVTRRSYNEQFF. The CDR3 coding sequence is TGTGCCAGCAGAGTTACTAGGAGGTCCTACAATGAGCAGTTCTTC.

This clonotype was seen ten or more times. The gene calls are TRBV29-1 and TRBJ1-2; D remains unclear. Germline V gene data show CDR1 as SQVTM and CDR2 as ANQGSEA. This CDR3 contains 14 residues. Trimming took 3 bases from V and 4 from J, leaving 15 bases between them. The CDR3 DNA sequence: TGCAGCGTTGATCCCCCTCGACCGCTCTATGGCTACACCTTC. Its translation: CSVDPPRPLYGYTF.

This rearrangement joins TRBV27 to TRBJ1-2; 9 bases line up with TRBD1. The CDR3 runs to 13 residues. Germline lookup yields CDR1 MNHEY and CDR2 SMNVEV (reference sequence). J gave up 4 bases and V 6 bases, and 3 bases lay outside the gene matches. CDR3 coding DNA: TGTGCCAGCAGGGGGGACAGGGTCTATGGCTACACCTTC. Amino acids: CASRGDRVYGYTF.

DNA for the CDR3: TGTGCCAACAAGGGACTAGCGGGGGATACGCAGTATTTT. Its protein product is CANKGLAGDTQYF. This sequence joins TRBV2 and TRBJ2-3, with TRBD2 identical over 13 bases. The trim removed 10 bases at V and 6 bases at J, leaving 4 bases unmatched. The CDR3 totals 13 residues. Germline V gene sequence: CDR1 SNHLY, CDR2 FYNNEI.

This clonotype occurred many times. The rearrangement uses TRBV24-1 and TRBJ2-3; D remains ambiguous. Per germline, CDR1 KGHDR and CDR2 SFDVKD. The CDR3 spans 12 residues. The germline V and J ends were trimmed by 3 bases and 4 bases, with 4 bases remaining between them. In DNA, the CDR3 is TGTGCCACCAGTGATAGGGCAGATACGCAGTATTTT. The encoded protein is CATSDRADTQYF.

The V gene is TRBV28, the J gene TRBJ2-2; 9 bases are shared with TRBD1. The ends lost 8 bases at V and 5 bases at J; junction bases unmatched: 12. Looked up from germline, CDR1 is MDHEN and CDR2 is SYDVKM. This CDR3 region has 16 residues. The DNA for the CDR3 is TGTGCCAGCTTGACTCCCGGGACAGGGAGGACCGGGGAGCTGTTTTTT. The encoded protein is CASLTPGTGRTGELFF.